Listed here are 23 T cell receptor beta chains from one sample, sequenced in a study of CD8+ T cells in alopecia areata. Sequencing used cDNA as its template, made by extracting RNA and reverse transcribing it. Sequencing was performed with immunoSEQ multiplex PCR; in TCRdb, only in-frame clones are kept and a portion is missing. The table includes about 110,000 clones, 45% to 60% detected once. Source material: NKG2D-low CD8+ T cells sorted from blood. These receptors were obtained from a human donor with alopecia areata.

The CDR3 region is CSVVGLAEYEQYF. CDR3 DNA sequence: TGCAGCGTTGTAGGACTAGCGGAATACGAGCAGTACTTC. J is TRBJ2-7 and V is TRBV29-1; 10 bases align to TRBD2. J gave up 4 bases and V 4 bases, and 4 bases lay outside the gene matches. The CDR3 covers 13 residues. Germline loops: CDR1 SQVTM, CDR2 ANQGSEA.

This chain connects TRBV6-5 to TRBJ1-1; D remains unclear. CDR3 size: 10 residues. Germline V lookup: CDR1 MNHEY, CDR2 SVGAGI. V was cut by 8 bases and J by 4 bases, with 5 bases left in between. The CDR3 loop reads CASGSTEAFF. The CDR3 nucleotides are TGTGCCAGCGGTAGCACTGAAGCTTTCTTT.

The chain uses TRBV5-1 and TRBJ2-1; D gene ambiguous. Trimming shortened V by 3 bases and J by 8 bases, and 24 bases separated the two germline ends. CDR1 is SGHRS, CDR2 YFSETQ, per germline. This CDR3 spans 17 amino acids. The CDR3: CASSSYMDPGRFDEQFF. CDR3 in DNA: TGCGCCAGCAGCTCCTACATGGACCCGGGTCGGTTCGATGAGCAGTTCTTC.

This chain joins TRBV5-1 and TRBJ2-1, with 9 bases matching TRBD2. The germline V gene encodes CDR1 SGHRS and CDR2 YFSETQ. With V trimmed by 0 bases and J by 2 bases, 3 bases remained unmatched. CDR3 length equals 16 residues. CDR3 nucleotide sequence: TGCGCCAGCAGCTTGGAGCCTAGCGGGGCCTACAATGAGCAGTTCTTC. This encodes CASSLEPSGAYNEQFF.

The V gene is TRBV11-2, the J gene TRBJ2-5, with TRBD2 as a possible D gene (6 bases). The CDR3 is made up of 14 amino acids. V lost 8 bases to trimming and J lost 1 base, with 14 bases between them. Germline values: CDR1 SGHAT, CDR2 FQNNGV. CDR3 nucleotide sequence: TGTGCCAGCCTCGGCGGGGTGCGCCAAGAGACCCAGTACTTC. Protein: CASLGGVRQETQYF.

The CDR3 reads CASSRVAASETQYF. In DNA, the CDR3 is TGTGCCAGCAGCCGAGTTGCGGCGTCGGAGACCCAGTACTTC. The rearrangement joins TRBV7-9 to TRBJ2-5; D not certain. Germline values: CDR1 SEHNR, CDR2 FQNEAQ (reference sequence). The CDR3 loop spans 14 amino acids. V lost 5 bases to trimming and J lost 5 bases, with 15 bases between them.

This chain links TRBV4-1 with TRBJ1-5; the D gene is possibly TRBD1 (6 bases). CDR1 and CDR2 (germline): MGHRA, YSYEKL. Trimming shortened V by 2 bases and J by 3 bases, and 23 bases separated the two germline ends. The CDR3 has 19 amino acids. The CDR3 spells CASSQNARSWQGNNQPQHF. The CDR3 coding sequence is TGCGCCAGCAGCCAAAACGCTAGATCGTGGCAGGGGAACAATCAGCCCCAGCATTTT.

For the CDR3, the DNA is TGTGCCAGCAGCCAAGATAGCGGCAATGAGCAGTTCTTC. Residues: CASSQDSGNEQFF. The J gene is TRBJ2-1, the V gene TRBV14; a possible D gene is TRBD2 (6 bases). There are 13 residues in the CDR3. V shed 0 bases and J shed 6 bases, with 6 bases lying between them. From germline, CDR1 is SGHDN and CDR2 FVKESK.

V gene TRBV28 combines with J gene TRBJ2-7; no clear D gene. The CDR3 loop spans 11 amino acids. Germline V CDR1 and CDR2: MDHEN, SYDVKM. The V and J ends lost 3 bases and 5 bases respectively, with 5 bases between them. The CDR3 loop reads CASSLLDEQYF. Here the CDR3 DNA reads TGTGCCAGCAGTTTGTTGGACGAGCAGTACTTC.

This clone was detected only a few times. The V and J genes are TRBV2 and TRBJ1-1; D call uncertain. The CDR3 is 14 residues long. V shed 2 bases and J shed 0 bases, with 7 bases lying between them. Germline CDR1 is SNHLY and CDR2 is FYNNEI. CDR3 sequence (DNA): TGTGCCAGCAGTGAATATGCCGTGAACACTGAAGCTTTCTTT. It translates to CASSEYAVNTEAFF.

The CDR3 protein is CASSFGADTQYF. DNA of the CDR3: TGTGCCAGCAGTTTCGGGGCAGATACGCAGTATTTT. The chain couples TRBV27 to TRBJ2-3; D may be TRBD2 (5 bases). This CDR3 is built from 12 residues. V was cut by 3 bases and J by 4 bases, with 5 bases left in between. The V gene's germline CDR1 is MNHEY and CDR2 SMNVEV (reference sequence).

V is TRBV15 and J is TRBJ2-1, with 7 bases that match TRBD2. Unmatched junction bases numbered 9, after V lost 3 bases and J lost 7 bases. This CDR3 has 15 residues. Germline CDR1 is LNHNV and CDR2 is YYDKDF (reference sequence). The CDR3 coding sequence is TGTGCCACCAGCAGTCTCCGGGAGGTGGAGAATGAGCAGTTCTTC. Protein: CATSSLREVENEQFF.

The chain is built from TRBV5-6 and TRBJ2-7; unclear D gene. V was cut by 0 bases and J by 5 bases, with 6 bases left in between. In germline, CDR1 is SGHDT, CDR2 YYEEEE. The CDR3 spans 12 residues. The CDR3: CASSLAANEQYF. The CDR3 DNA reads as TGTGCCAGCAGCTTGGCGGCGAACGAGCAGTACTTC.

The V gene is TRBV7-6, the J gene TRBJ1-5; D not certain. The CDR3 extends over 17 amino acids. CDR1 SGHVS and CDR2 FNYEAQ come from the germline V gene. With 0 bases removed from V and 4 bases from J, the gap between germline ends came to 16 bases. The CDR3 region is CASSLAGWREENQPQHF. The DNA for the CDR3 is TGTGCCAGCAGCTTAGCGGGGTGGAGGGAAGAGAATCAGCCCCAGCATTTT.

This chain joins TRBV7-3 and TRBJ2-5; D is uncertain. CDR1 and CDR2 from the germline V gene are SGHTA and FQGTGA. V lost 5 bases to trimming and J lost 5 bases, with 15 bases between them. This CDR3 has 14 residues. CDR3 protein: CASSPTDRVETQYF. CDR3 DNA sequence: TGTGCCAGCAGCCCGACGGATCGGGTGGAGACCCAGTACTTC.

The chain employs TRBV7-9 and TRBJ2-1; D is uncertain. Trimming removed 5 bases at V and 3 bases at J, with 8 bases between. Germline CDR1 is SEHNR and CDR2 is FQNEAQ (reference sequence). The CDR3 sequence is 13 residues long. The CDR3 sequence is CASSPRYYNEQFF. CDR3 bases: TGTGCCAGCAGCCCCCGGTACTACAATGAGCAGTTCTTC.

The CDR3 nucleotides are TGTGCCACAGGCAGGCTAGCTACTAGGGATGAGCAGTTCTTC. It encodes CATGRLATRDEQFF. This chain joins TRBV27 and TRBJ2-1, with D perhaps matching TRBD2 (5 bases). CDR1 MNHEY and CDR2 SMNVEV come from the germline V gene (reference sequence). This CDR3 spans 14 amino acids. The ends were cut back, 10 bases at V and 8 bases at J, with 21 bases in the middle.

This rearrangement joins TRBV5-1 to TRBJ1-1; D uncertain. CDR1 and CDR2 (germline): SGHRS, YFSETQ. V gave up 0 bases and J gave up 3 bases, with 9 bases separating them. The CDR3 runs to 14 residues. This CDR3 is CASSLGGLYTEAFF. The CDR3 DNA reads TGCGCCAGCAGCTTGGGGGGTTTGTACACTGAAGCTTTCTTT.

This chain connects TRBV11-3 to TRBJ2-1, with D possibly matching TRBD1 (5 bases). Germline CDR1 SGHNT, CDR2 YENEEA. V lost 5 bases, J lost 0 bases, and 11 bases lay in between. CDR3 length: 15 amino acids. DNA for the CDR3: TGTGCCAGCAGCCAGACAGAGAGCTCCTACAATGAGCAGTTCTTC. Residues: CASSQTESSYNEQFF.

The gene calls are TRBV4-1 and TRBJ2-2, with D tentatively TRBD2 (6 bases). Trimming left V 0 bases short and J 9 bases short, with 8 bases between. The V gene's germline CDR1 is MGHRA and CDR2 YSYEKL. The CDR3 sequence is 13 residues long. CDR3 DNA: TGCGCCAGCAGCCAAGATCGCGGGAGGGAGCTGTTTTTT. Encoded protein: CASSQDRGRELFF.

Only a few counts were recorded for this clone. The rearrangement links TRBV11-2 to TRBJ2-3; possibly TRBD2 for D (6 bases). CDR3 length: 14 residues. Per germline, CDR1 SGHAT and CDR2 FQNNGV. CDR3 sequence (DNA): TGTGGAGTAGGAGGAGGGACGAGCACAGATACGCAGTATTTT. Translation gives CGVGGGTSTDTQYF.

This sequence joins TRBV7-6 and TRBJ1-5; D call uncertain. The germline V gene has CDR1 SGHVS and CDR2 FNYEAQ. CDR3 size: 13 residues. V was pared by 6 bases and J by 10 bases, with 16 bases between. The CDR3 bases are TGTGCCAGCAGTCAGAACCGGGTCCGTCCCCAGCATTTT. Translated: CASSQNRVRPQHF.

V usage is TRBV7-9 and J usage is TRBJ2-1; no clear D. The V gene lost 1 base and the J gene lost 8 bases, with 3 bases spanning the gap. The CDR3 covers 11 residues. CDR1 SEHNR and CDR2 FQNEAQ come from the germline V gene (reference sequence). The CDR3 loop is CASSLGDEQFF. The CDR3 DNA sequence: TGTGCCAGCAGCTTAGGGGATGAGCAGTTCTTC.